A selection of T cell receptor beta chains follows, all from one sample in a study of T cells after yellow fever vaccination. TCRdb reprocessed the 5' RACE reads with MiXCR, giving one entry per CDR3 protein. The sample yields about 140,000 distinct CDR3 sequences, under 8% seen once. Sequences were derived from CD4+ T cells sorted from PBMCs, sampled 10 days after the yellow fever booster vaccination. The receptors were gathered from a man younger than 40 who received the YFV17D yellow fever vaccine. CDR3s leave out the opening cysteine and the closing phenylalanine or tryptophan. Expanded clones get a size class; other rows say once, few or many, or leave the size out.

J gene,V gene,clone size,CDR3 protein
TRBJ1-2,TRBV7-2,few,ASSAGQAKRGYRGYT
TRBJ2-5,TRBV20-1,many,SARLAGVLETQY
TRBJ2-3,TRBV9,many,ASSFSGQSTDTQY
TRBJ2-1,TRBV6-5,many,ASSSDRVANEQF
TRBJ2-2,TRBV20-1,few,SARDGTSGANTGELF
TRBJ2-1,TRBV3-1,few,ASSLTGLTNNEQF
TRBJ2-1,TRBV10-3,many,AISEGVTHNEQF
TRBJ1-5,TRBV20-1,many,SAKGTANQPQH
TRBJ2-3,TRBV20-1,many,SALGTSGTDTQY
TRBJ2-7,TRBV7-2,many,ASSLAETGPYEQY
TRBJ1-4,TRBV20-1,few,SALPGPWDEKLF
TRBJ2-5,TRBV7-2,many,ASSTPQQETQY
TRBJ2-6,TRBV6-6,many,ASSRESSGANVLT
TRBJ2-7,TRBV20-1,many,SARIPGTKHEQY
TRBJ2-3,TRBV20-1,many,SAVQAATDTQY
TRBJ2-3,TRBV20-1,many,SAIISTDTQY
TRBJ2-1,TRBV6-1,many,ASSALADSLQF
TRBJ2-7,TRBV5-1,many,ASTRGTGSSYEQY
TRBJ2-5,TRBV7-2,-,ASGGGRALQTQY
TRBJ2-1,TRBV20-1,many,SARDPLDRVYEQF
TRBJ2-7,TRBV7-2,many,ASSFPGQNYEQY
TRBJ2-3,TRBV4-3,many,ASSQGVREGGYTQY
TRBJ1-5,TRBV20-1,many,SARRVNQPQH
TRBJ2-3,TRBV7-2,many,ASSVLGAGVADTQY
TRBJ2-5,TRBV19,-,ASNPGVGETQY
TRBJ2-1,TRBV15,many,ATSRAGNNEQF
TRBJ2-3,TRBV20-1,many,SARDPARGTDTQY
TRBJ2-1,TRBV20-1,many,SARDLDRTYNEQF
TRBJ2-5,TRBV4-3,many,ASSLNEGETQY
TRBJ2-1,TRBV28,many,ASSFPLVAGRRSYNEQF
TRBJ2-2,TRBV6-1,many,ASRKAAGSTGELF
TRBJ2-2,TRBV20-1,-,SAKGPGGANTGELF
TRBJ2-1,TRBV20-1,few,SAPGLAGYNEQF
TRBJ1-1,TRBV11-2,many,ASAPPPGAF
TRBJ2-5,TRBV5-1,many,ASSLFPSTGKKEETQY
TRBJ2-1,TRBV20-1,many,SALLSVAGAYNEQF
TRBJ2-1,TRBV28,many,ASWLTATNEQF
TRBJ2-1,TRBV27,many,ASTLDTSLHNEQF
TRBJ2-3,TRBV6-1,many,ASSGIGRDTQY
TRBJ2-2,TRBV5-1,many,ASTRKGGETGELF
TRBJ2-5,TRBV27,many,ASSSARIGQGETQY